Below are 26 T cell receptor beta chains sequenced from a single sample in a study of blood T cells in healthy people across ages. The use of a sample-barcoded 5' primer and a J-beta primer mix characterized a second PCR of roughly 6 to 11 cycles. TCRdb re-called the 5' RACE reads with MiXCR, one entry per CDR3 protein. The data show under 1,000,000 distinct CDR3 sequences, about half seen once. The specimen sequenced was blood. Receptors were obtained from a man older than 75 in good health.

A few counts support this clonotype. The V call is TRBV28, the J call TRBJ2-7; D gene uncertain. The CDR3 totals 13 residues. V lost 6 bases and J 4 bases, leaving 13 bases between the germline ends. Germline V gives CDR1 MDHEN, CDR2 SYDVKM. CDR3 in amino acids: CASSTPSRYEQYF. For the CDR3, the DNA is TGTGCCAGCAGCACTCCATCCCGTTACGAGCAGTACTTC.

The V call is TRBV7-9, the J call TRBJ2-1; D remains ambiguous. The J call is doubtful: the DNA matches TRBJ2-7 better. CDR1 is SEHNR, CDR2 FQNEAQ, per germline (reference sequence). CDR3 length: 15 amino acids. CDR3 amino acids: CASSPPREHYNEQYF. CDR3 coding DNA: TGTGCCAGCAGCCCTCCCCGAGAACACTACAATGAGCAGTACTTC.

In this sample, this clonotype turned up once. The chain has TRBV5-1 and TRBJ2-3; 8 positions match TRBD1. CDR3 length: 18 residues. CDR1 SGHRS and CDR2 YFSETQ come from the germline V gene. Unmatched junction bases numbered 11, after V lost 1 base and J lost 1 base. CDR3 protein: CASSLYGARGQGTDTQYF. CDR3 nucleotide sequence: TGCGCCAGCAGCTTGTACGGGGCTCGGGGACAGGGCACAGATACGCAGTATTTT.

The CDR3 DNA is TGCAGTGCTAGTAACAGGGGCAGTGTGACAGATACGCAGTATTTT. Residues: CSASNRGSVTDTQYF. This chain connects TRBV20-1 to TRBJ2-3; the match to TRBD1 covers 7 bases. The V gene end was trimmed by 3 bases and the J gene end by 3 bases; junction bases not matched to a gene: 9. This CDR3 region has 15 residues. The germline V gene has CDR1 DFQATT and CDR2 SNEGSKA (reference sequence).

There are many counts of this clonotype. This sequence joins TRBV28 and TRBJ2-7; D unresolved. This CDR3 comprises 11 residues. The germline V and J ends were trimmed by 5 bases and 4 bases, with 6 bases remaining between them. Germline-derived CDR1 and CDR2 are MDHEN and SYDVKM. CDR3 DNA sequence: TGTGCCAGCAGTACCATTTACGAGCAGTACTTC. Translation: CASSTIYEQYF.

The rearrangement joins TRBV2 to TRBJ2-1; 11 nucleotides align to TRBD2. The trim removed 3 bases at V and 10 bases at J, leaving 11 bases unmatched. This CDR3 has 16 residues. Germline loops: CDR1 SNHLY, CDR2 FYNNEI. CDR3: CASSEPSGRKAVEQFF. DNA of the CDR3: TGTGCCAGCAGTGAGCCTAGCGGGAGGAAAGCTGTCGAGCAGTTCTTC.

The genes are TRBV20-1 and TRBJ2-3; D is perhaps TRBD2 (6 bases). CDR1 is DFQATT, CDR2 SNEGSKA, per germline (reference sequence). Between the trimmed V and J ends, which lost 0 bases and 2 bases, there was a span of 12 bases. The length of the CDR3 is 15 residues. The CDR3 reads CSARDVAVHTDTQYF. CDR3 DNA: TGCAGTGCTAGAGATGTAGCGGTGCACACAGATACGCAGTATTTT.

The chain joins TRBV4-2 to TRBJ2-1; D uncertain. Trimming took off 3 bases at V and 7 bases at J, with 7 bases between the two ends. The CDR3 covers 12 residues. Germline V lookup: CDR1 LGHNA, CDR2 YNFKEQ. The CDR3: CASSQLKNEQFF. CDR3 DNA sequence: TGTGCCAGCAGCCAGTTAAAGAATGAGCAGTTCTTC.

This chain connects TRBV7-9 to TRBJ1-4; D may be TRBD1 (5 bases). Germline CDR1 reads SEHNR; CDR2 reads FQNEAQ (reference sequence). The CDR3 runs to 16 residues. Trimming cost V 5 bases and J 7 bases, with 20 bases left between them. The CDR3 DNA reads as TGTGCCAGCAGCCTCCAGATTATCGGGGCGCCTGAAAAACTGTTTTTT. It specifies CASSLQIIGAPEKLFF.

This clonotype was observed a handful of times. CDR3 sequence: CATSDLGTGRGDTQYF. The CDR3 coding sequence is TGTGCCACCAGTGATTTGGGGACAGGGCGAGGAGATACGCAGTATTTT. The J gene is TRBJ2-3, the V gene TRBV24-1; 9 nucleotides agree with TRBD1. The germline V gene has CDR1 KGHDR and CDR2 SFDVKD. This CDR3 has 16 residues. V lost 0 bases, J lost 5 bases, and 5 bases stayed unmatched.

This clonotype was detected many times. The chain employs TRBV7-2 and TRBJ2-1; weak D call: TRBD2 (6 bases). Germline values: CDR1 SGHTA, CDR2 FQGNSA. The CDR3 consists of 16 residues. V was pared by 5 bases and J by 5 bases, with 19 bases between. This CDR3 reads CASSPPTPGLNNEQFF. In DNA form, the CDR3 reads TGTGCCAGCAGCCCGCCAACTCCGGGACTGAACAATGAGCAGTTCTTC.

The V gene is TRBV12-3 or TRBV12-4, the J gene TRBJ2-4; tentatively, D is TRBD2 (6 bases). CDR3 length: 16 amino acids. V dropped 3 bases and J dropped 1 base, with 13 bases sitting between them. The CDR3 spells CASSLEGIGAKNIQYF. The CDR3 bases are TGTGCCAGCAGTTTGGAGGGGATCGGGGCCAAAAACATTCAGTACTTC.

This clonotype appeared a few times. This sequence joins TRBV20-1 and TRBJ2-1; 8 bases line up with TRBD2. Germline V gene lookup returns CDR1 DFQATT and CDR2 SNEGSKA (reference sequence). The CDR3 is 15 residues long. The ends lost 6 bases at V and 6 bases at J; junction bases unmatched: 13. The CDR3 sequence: CSAQREGRGRNEQFF. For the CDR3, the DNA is TGCAGTGCCCAACGGGAGGGCCGGGGCCGCAATGAGCAGTTCTTC.

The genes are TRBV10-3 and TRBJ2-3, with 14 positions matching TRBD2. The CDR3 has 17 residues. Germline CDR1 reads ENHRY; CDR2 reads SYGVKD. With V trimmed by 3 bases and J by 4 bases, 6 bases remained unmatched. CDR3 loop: CAISDPGLAGVADTQYF. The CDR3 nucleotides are TGTGCCATCAGTGATCCGGGACTAGCGGGAGTAGCAGATACGCAGTATTTT.

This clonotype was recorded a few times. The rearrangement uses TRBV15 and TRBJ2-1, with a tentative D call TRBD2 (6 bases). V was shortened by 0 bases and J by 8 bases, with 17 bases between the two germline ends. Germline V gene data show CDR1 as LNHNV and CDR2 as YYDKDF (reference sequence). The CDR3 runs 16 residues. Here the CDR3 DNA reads TGTGCCACCAGCAGAGACTATCCCGGGAGTGGCGATGAGCAGTTCTTC. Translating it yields CATSRDYPGSGDEQFF.

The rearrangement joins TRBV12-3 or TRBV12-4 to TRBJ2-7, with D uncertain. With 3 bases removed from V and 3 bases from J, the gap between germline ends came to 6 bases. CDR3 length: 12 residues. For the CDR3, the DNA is TGTGCCAGCAGTTTTCGCTTCTACGAGCAGTACTTC. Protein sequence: CASSFRFYEQYF.

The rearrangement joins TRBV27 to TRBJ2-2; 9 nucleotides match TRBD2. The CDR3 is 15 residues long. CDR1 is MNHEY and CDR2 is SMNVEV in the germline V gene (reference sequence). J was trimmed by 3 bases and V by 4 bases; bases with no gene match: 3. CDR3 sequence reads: CASSSKREDTGELFF. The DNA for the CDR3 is TGTGCCAGCAGTTCCAAGCGGGAGGACACCGGGGAGCTGTTTTTT.

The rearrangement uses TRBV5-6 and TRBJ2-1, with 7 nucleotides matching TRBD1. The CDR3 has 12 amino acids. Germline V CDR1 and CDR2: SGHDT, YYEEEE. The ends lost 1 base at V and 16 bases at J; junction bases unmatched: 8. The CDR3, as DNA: TGTGCCAGCAGCTTGACTCAGGGGGTAAGCTTCTTC. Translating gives CASSLTQGVSFF.

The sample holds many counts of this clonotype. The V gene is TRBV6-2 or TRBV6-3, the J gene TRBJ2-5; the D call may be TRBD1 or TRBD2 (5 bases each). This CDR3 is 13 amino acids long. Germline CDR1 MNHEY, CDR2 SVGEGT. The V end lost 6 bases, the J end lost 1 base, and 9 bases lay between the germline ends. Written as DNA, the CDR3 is TGTGCCAGCAGAGGGACCGGCCAAGAGACCCAGTACTTC. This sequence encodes CASRGTGQETQYF.

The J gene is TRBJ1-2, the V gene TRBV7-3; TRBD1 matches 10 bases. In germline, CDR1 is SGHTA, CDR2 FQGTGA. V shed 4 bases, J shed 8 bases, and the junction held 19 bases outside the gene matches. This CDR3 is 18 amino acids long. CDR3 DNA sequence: TGTGCCAGCAGCTCCAAGCGCGGCGGGACAGGGGATCTAGAGGGCTACACCTTC. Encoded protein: CASSSKRGGTGDLEGYTF.

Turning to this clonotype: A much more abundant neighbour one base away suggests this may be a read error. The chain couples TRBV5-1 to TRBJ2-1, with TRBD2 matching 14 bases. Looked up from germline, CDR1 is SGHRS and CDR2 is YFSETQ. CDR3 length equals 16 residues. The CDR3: CVSSKTSGRGGNEQFF. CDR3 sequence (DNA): TGCGTCAGCAGCAAGACTAGCGGGAGGGGGGGCAATGAGCAGTTCTTC.

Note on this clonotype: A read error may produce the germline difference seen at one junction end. CDR3 nucleotides: TGCGCCAGCGGCCAAGGCCGGGACAGGGAGAATGAAGAACTGTTTTTT. Translating gives CASGQGRDRENEELFF. The chain links TRBV4-3 to TRBJ1-4; 9 positions agree with TRBD1. Germline V gene lookup returns CDR1 LGHNA and CDR2 YSLEER. The CDR3 is 16 amino acids.

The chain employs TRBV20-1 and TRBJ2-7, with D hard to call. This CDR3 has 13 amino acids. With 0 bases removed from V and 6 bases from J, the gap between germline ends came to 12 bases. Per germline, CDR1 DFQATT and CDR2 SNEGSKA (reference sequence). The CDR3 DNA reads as TGCAGTGCTAGAGATATCGATCTCGGCGAGCAGTACTTC. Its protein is CSARDIDLGEQYF.

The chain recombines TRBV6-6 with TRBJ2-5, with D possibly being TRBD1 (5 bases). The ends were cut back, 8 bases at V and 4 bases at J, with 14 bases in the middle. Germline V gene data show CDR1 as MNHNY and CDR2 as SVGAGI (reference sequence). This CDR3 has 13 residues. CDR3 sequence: CASSGQGGETQYF. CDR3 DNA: TGTGCCAGCTCAGGGCAGGGTGGAGAGACCCAGTACTTC.

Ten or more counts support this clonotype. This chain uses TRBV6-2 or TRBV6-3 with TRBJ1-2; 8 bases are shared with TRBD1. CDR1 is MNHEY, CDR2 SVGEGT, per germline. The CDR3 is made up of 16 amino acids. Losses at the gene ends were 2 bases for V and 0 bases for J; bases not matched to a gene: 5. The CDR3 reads CASSYGGTGANYGYTF. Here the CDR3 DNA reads TGTGCCAGCAGTTACGGTGGGACAGGCGCTAACTATGGCTACACCTTC.

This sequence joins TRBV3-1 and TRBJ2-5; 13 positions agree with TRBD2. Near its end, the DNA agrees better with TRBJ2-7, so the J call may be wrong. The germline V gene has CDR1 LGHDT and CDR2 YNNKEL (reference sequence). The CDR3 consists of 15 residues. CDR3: CASSHGTSGTGEQYF. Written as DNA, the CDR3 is TGTGCCAGCAGCCATGGGACTAGCGGGACGGGCGAGCAGTACTTC.